Reported below is one T cell receptor (beta chain). This sample was taken from a study of blood T cell repertoires in COVID-19. Study background: Donors in the United States, Italy and Spain gave samples during acute or convalescent COVID-19. PBMCs, B-cell-depleted T cells, or T cells provided the cDNA or gDNA that made up the material.

The V gene lost 6 bases and the J gene lost 5 bases, with 20 bases spanning the gap. The CDR3 is made up of 15 amino acids. Germline V gene sequence: CDR1 SGHDT, CDR2 YYEEEE. In the source study's methods: Amplified reference gene primers provided the basis for estimating nucleated cell counts. Sequencing was performed with immunoSEQ multiplex PCR; in TCRdb, only in-frame clones are kept and a portion is missing. The V and J calls and the clone size are those of that table, but D and trimming were determined from the DNA. Of 250,000 to 350,000 clones detected, around 89% appear once; the ten largest clones hold around 0.84%.

The chain couples TRBV5-6 to TRBJ1-1; unclear D gene. The source is a man aged 25 to 40 with acute or convalescent COVID-19. The sequenced sample was peripheral blood. The CDR3 reads CASTSAGISGTEAFF. CDR3 sequence (DNA): TGTGCCAGCACCTCGGCGGGGATCTCGGGAACTGAAGCTTTCTTT.